The clone carrying this T cell receptor (beta chain) is labeled medium-sized (0.01 to 0.1%). Its target is not known. J gave up 7 bases and V 4 bases, and 3 bases lay outside the gene matches. Germline CDR1 is MNHNY and CDR2 is SVGAGI (reference sequence). This CDR3 comprises 13 residues. The data were taken from a study of tumor-infiltrating lymphocytes in localized non-small cell lung cancer. About the study: Resected tumor was paired with non-adjacent uninvolved lung from the same patient.

Sequenced by immunoSEQ multiplex PCR; TCRdb stores in-frame clones only, minus some. Here the sample spans fewer than 11,000 clones, approximately 60% being singletons. The study, taken as a whole, reports: Each assay used a separate piece of the same tissue.

The sequenced sample was uninvolved lung tissue not adjacent to the tumor. This receptor was identified in a human donor with non-small cell lung cancer. The chain is built from TRBV6-6 and TRBJ1-4, with TRBD1 identical over 7 bases. The CDR3 reads CASSSQGFEKLFF. CDR3 DNA: TGTGCCAGCAGTTCACAGGGGTTTGAAAAACTGTTTTTT.